This TCR beta chain was recorded in a study of blood T cell repertoires in COVID-19. Study information: Cohort 3 recovery required two negative PCRs, clearance, or symptom resolution.

Using immunoSEQ multiplex PCR, the repertoire was profiled, and TCRdb retains in-frame clones only, with some absent. Here the sample spans some 330,000 clones, around 87% being singletons. This CDR3 region has 14 residues. The ends were cut back, 0 bases at V and 4 bases at J, with 9 bases in the middle. Germline CDR1 is SGHAT and CDR2 is FQNNGV. This sequence originates from a man aged 40-50 years in a cohort exposed to, infected with or recovered from COVID-19 (not recorded which). The chain combines TRBV11-2 with TRBJ1-1, with D possibly being TRBD1 (5 bases). The specimen was PBMCs or T cells enriched from blood (not recorded which). The CDR3: CASSLDQGSTEAFF. The DNA for the CDR3 is TGTGCCAGCAGCTTAGATCAGGGTTCCACTGAAGCTTTCTTT. The full variable domain, its missing parts supplied by reference TRBV11-2 and TRBJ1-1, is EAGVAQSPRYKIIEKRQSVAFWCNPISGHATLYWYQQILGQGPKLLIQFQNNGVVDDSQLPKDRFSAERLKGVDSTLKIQPAKLEDSAVYLCASSLDQGSTEAFFGQGTRLTVV.